This TCR beta chain appears in the sequencing data of a study of cytomegalovirus exposure and HLA in healthy donors. Study-level findings and limits: Earlier results showed most TCR beta V segments being productive about 90% or about 30% of the time.

In regard to this clone: The antigen is undetermined.

PCR employed 60 Vbeta and 13 Jbeta primers. Sequenced by immunoSEQ multiplex PCR; TCRdb stores in-frame clones only, minus some. Here the sample spans some 150,000 clones, around 83% being singletons. The origin of this receptor is a woman aged 18-29 years in good health and CMV-seronegative. The sample taken for sequencing was PBMCs.

The chain's CDR3 is CSAGQGHNDNEQFF. The CDR3 nucleotides read TGCAGCGCGGGGCAGGGGCATAATGACAATGAGCAGTTCTTC. The rearrangement uses TRBV29-1 and TRBJ2-1, with TRBD1 as a possible D gene (6 bases). Trimming took off 7 bases at V and 5 bases at J, with 18 bases between the two ends. Germline values: CDR1 SQVTM, CDR2 ANQGSEA. The CDR3 is 14 amino acids.